This T cell receptor (beta chain) is from a study of cytomegalovirus exposure and HLA in healthy donors. On the study more broadly: Early release data held 85 million or so unique TCRs from HLA-typed donors. Study findings and constraints: A highly shared variant cluster was judged a likely technical artifact.

Healthy bone marrow donors formed the donor group. This clone showed up just once. The antigen is not known. Primers: 60 Vbeta forward and 13 Jbeta reverse. The data were produced by immunoSEQ multiplex PCR, yet TCRdb's version contains in-frame clones alone and is incomplete. Among roughly 150,000 clones listed, more than 65% were seen once. The V gene's germline CDR1 is SGHRS and CDR2 YFSETQ. This CDR3 has 16 amino acids. Losses at the gene ends were 5 bases for V and 5 bases for J; bases not matched to a gene: 12. The sequenced sample was PBMCs. The chain has TRBV5-1 and TRBJ1-4, with TRBD1 matching over 7 bases. This receptor was obtained from a man younger than 35 in good health and CMV-seropositive. CDR3 in DNA: TGCGCCAGCAGAGAGACAGGGATTGGAGGCAATGAAAAACTGTTTTTT. It yields the protein CASRETGIGGNEKLFF.